This T cell receptor beta chain was sequenced for a study of metastatic and nonmetastatic thyroid tumors. Patients had received no treatment of any kind before thyroid surgery. This CDR3 region has 12 residues. Germline assignment: CDR1 SGHNT and CDR2 YENEEA. About this clone: A read error may produce the germline difference seen at one junction end.

TCRdb reanalyzed the PCR reads with MiXCR. The sample lists about 25,000 clones, roughly 22% occurring once. The sample was adjacent normal tissue. This chain links TRBV11-3 with TRBJ2-7; no definite D call. The clonotype originates from a female donor with papillary thyroid cancer or a benign thyroid nodule (not recorded which). Some clones in this sample may be carry-over from other donors' samples. CDR3 nucleotides: TGTGCCATCAGCCGAGAGATTAACGAGCAGTACTTC. Protein: CAISREINEQYF.